Described below is a single T cell receptor (beta chain) sequence and its context. Its antigen is unknown. This was the immunoSEQ version 4 assay in survey mode. Using immunoSEQ multiplex PCR, the repertoire was profiled, and TCRdb retains in-frame clones only, with some absent. This sample yields 40,000 to 50,000 clones, of which around 75% are seen a single time; less than 3% belongs to the top ten. This sample was taken from a study of persistence of HIV-infected CD4 T cells. General observations from the study: Degenerate expanded CDR3beta sequences were enriched among CMV- and Gag-responding cells.

Looked up from germline, CDR1 is LNHDA and CDR2 is SQIVND (reference sequence). CDR3 length: 15 residues. The trim removed 8 bases at V and 3 bases at J, leaving 7 bases unmatched. Lysates of CMV-infected fibroblasts at around 9.8 ug/mL stimulated these cells. Memory cells lacking CD40L and CD69 with high CD45RO were sorted. The chain carries TRBV19 and TRBJ2-1; 10 bases are a match to TRBD2. Sequences were derived from CD4+ T cells sorted from PBMCs after roughly 19-hour stimulation, sampled from a patient who received antiretroviral therapy. The sequence derives from an adult man with HIV who was CMV-seropositive. The CDR3 loop is CASLRASGSYNEQFF. The CDR3 nucleotides read TGTGCCAGTCTCCGAGCTAGCGGGAGCTACAATGAGCAGTTCTTC.